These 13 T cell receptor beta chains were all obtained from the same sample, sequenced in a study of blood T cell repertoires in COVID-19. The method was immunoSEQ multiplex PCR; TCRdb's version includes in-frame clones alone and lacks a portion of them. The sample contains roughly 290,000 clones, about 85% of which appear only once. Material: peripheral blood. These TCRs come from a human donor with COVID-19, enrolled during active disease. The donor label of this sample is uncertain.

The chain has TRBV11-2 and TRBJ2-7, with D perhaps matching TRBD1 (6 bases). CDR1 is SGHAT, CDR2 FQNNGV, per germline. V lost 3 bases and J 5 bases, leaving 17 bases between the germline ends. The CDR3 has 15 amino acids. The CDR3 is CASSFRGTGNHEQYF. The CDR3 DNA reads TGTGCCAGCAGCTTCAGGGGAACAGGGAACCACGAGCAGTACTTC.

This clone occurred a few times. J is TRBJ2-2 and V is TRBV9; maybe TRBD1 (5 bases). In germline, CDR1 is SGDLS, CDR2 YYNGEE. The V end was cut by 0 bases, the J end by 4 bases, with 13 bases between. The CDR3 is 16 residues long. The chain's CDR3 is CASSVGQGGFTGELFF. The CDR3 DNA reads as TGTGCCAGCAGCGTAGGGCAGGGTGGCTTCACCGGGGAGCTGTTTTTT.

The CDR3 protein is CASSLWTSSTGELFF. The DNA for the CDR3 is TGCGCCAGCAGCTTGTGGACTAGCAGCACCGGGGAGCTGTTTTTT. The chain is built from TRBV5-1 and TRBJ2-2, with TRBD2 matching over 8 bases. The CDR3 runs 15 residues. V dropped 1 base and J dropped 4; count of bases not matched to a gene: 3. In germline, CDR1 is SGHRS, CDR2 YFSETQ.

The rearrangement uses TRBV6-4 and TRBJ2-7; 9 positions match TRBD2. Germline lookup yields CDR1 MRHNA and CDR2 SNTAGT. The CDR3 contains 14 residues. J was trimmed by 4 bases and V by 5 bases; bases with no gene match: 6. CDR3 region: CASSPTSGVYEQYF. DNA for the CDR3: TGTGCCAGCAGTCCGACTAGCGGAGTTTACGAGCAGTACTTC.

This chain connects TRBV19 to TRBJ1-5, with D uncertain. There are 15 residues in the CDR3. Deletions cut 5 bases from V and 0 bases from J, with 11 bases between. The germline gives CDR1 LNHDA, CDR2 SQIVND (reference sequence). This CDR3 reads CASSVMAYSNQPQHF. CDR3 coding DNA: TGTGCCAGTAGTGTGATGGCTTATAGCAATCAGCCCCAGCATTTT.

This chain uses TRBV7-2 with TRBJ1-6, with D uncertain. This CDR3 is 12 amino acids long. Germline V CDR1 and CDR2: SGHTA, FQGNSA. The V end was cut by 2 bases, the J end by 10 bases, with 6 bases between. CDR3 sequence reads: CASSLRRSPLHF. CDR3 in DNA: TGTGCCAGCAGCTTACGGAGGTCACCCCTCCACTTT.

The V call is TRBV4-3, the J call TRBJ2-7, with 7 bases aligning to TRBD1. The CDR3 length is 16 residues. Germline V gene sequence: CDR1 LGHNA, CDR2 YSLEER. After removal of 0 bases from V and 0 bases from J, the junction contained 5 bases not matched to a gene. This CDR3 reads CASSQDPWTGSYEQYF. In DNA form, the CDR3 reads TGCGCCAGCAGCCAAGATCCCTGGACAGGCTCCTACGAGCAGTACTTC.

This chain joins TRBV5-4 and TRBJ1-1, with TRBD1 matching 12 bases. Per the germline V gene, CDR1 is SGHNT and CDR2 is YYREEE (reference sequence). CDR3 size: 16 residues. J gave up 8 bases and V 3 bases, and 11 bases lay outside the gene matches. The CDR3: CASSWGQGAVQSEAFF. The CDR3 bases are TGTGCCAGCAGCTGGGGACAGGGGGCTGTTCAGTCAGAAGCTTTCTTT.

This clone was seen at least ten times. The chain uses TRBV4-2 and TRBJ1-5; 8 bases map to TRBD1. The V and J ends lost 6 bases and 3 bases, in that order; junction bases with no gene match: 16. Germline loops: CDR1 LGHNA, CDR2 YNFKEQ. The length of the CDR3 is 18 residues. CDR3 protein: CASSDAGSPGGYNQPQHF. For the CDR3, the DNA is TGTGCCAGCAGTGACGCTGGAAGCCCAGGGGGCTACAATCAGCCCCAGCATTTT.

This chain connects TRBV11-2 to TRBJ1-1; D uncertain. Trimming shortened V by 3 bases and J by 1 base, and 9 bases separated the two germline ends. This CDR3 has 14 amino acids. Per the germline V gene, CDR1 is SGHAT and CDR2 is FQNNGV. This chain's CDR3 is CASSFNPENTEAFF. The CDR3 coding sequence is TGTGCCAGCAGCTTTAACCCAGAGAACACTGAAGCTTTCTTT.

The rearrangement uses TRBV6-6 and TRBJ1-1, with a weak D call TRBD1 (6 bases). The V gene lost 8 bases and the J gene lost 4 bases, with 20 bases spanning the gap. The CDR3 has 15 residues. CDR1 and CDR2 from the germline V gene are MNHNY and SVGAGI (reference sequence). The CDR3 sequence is CASCPDRNRATEAFF. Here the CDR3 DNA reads TGTGCCAGCTGTCCAGACCGCAACAGGGCCACTGAAGCTTTCTTT.

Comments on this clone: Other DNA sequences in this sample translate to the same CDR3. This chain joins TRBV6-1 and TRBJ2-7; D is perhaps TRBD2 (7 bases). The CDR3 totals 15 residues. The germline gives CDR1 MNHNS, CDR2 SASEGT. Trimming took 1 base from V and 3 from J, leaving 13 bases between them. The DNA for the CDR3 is TGTGCCAGCAGTGAAGGTGGGAGGGGGTACTACGAGCAGTACTTC. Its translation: CASSEGGRGYYEQYF.

The CDR3 nucleotides read TGTGCCAGCAGCTTGCTACAGAATAATCAGCCCCAGCATTTT. This gives the protein CASSLLQNNQPQHF. The chain couples TRBV5-6 to TRBJ1-5; no reliable D call. The length of the CDR3 is 14 residues. With 1 base removed from V and 4 bases from J, the gap between germline ends came to 9 bases. Germline assignment: CDR1 SGHDT and CDR2 YYEEEE. The full variable domain, rest sourced from reference TRBV5-6 and TRBJ1-5, is DAGVTQSPTHLIKTRGQQVTLRCSPKSGHDTVSWYQQALGQGPQFIFQYYEEEERQRGNFPDRFSGHQFPNYSSELNVNALLLGDSALYLCASSLLQNNQPQHFGDGTRLSIL.